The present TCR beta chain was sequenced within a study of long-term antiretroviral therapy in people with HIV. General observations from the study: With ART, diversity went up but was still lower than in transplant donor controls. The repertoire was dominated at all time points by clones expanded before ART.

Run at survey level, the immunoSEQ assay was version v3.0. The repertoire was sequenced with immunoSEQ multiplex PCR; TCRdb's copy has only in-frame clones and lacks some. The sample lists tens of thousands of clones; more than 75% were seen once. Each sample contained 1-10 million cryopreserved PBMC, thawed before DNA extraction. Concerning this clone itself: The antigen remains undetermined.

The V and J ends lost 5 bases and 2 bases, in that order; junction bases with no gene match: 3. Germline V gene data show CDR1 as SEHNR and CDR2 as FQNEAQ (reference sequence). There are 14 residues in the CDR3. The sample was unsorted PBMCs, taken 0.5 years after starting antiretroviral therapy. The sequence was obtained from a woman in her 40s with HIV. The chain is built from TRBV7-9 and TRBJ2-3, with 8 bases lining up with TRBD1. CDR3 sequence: CASSRQGPTDTQYF. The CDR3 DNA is TGTGCCAGCAGCCGACAGGGGCCCACAGATACGCAGTATTTT.